Sequencing of this T cell receptor (beta chain) was carried out in a study of blood T cell repertoires in COVID-19. Background on the study: The study drew acute and convalescent COVID-19 samples from the United States, Italy and Spain. From T cells, B-cell-depleted T cells, or PBMCs came the material, which was cDNA or gDNA.

In the original analysis: Amplification of reference gene primers was used by the study to estimate nucleated cell counts. Libraries were prepared by immunoSEQ multiplex PCR; TCRdb keeps only in-frame clonotypes and omits some of them. V and J calls and clone size are those listed in that table; D and trimming were worked out from the DNA. Among 300,000 to 400,000 clones, 89% were seen once, and the ten largest hold around 3%. The CDR3 is 12 amino acids. From germline, CDR1 is MDHEN and CDR2 SYDVKM. The V and J ends lost 7 bases and 3 bases respectively, with 6 bases between them. This clone was seen once. Seattle's cohort entered during active infection and was followed longitudinally.

The sequencing input was peripheral blood. This TCR derives from a young woman with COVID-19, enrolled during active disease. The chain couples TRBV28 to TRBJ2-2; a weak D match, TRBD2 (5 bases). In DNA form, the CDR3 reads TGTGCCAGCACGGGGTACACCGGGGAGCTGTTTTTT. Translated: CASTGYTGELFF.